The TCR beta chain under discussion was sequenced for a study of blood T cell repertoires in COVID-19 (dated by TCRdb to 2019 to 2021). With respect to the entire study: Collaborator samples came from the United States, Italy and Spain and covered acute and convalescent phases of COVID-19. The prospective study material was composed of cDNA or gDNA derived from T cells, B-cell-depleted T cells, or PBMCs. Subjects who had been exposed to COVID-19, were actively infected with it, or had recovered from it provided the deeply sampled blood TCRbeta repertoires that made up the dataset. The repertoires were released in a freely available public database meant as a resource for research on the immune response to SARS-CoV-2. The samples were drawn from the first 160 participants of the ongoing ImmuneRACE study and from 1,254 subjects provided by 6 global collaborators. Nearly every sample came with metadata listing a de-identified subject ID, COVID-19 status, age in years and sex. Where available, HLA class I and class II types were obtained from metadata supplied by the sample provider rather than from assay-based typing.

TCRbeta CDR3 regions were amplified from genomic DNA using the immunoSEQ Assay, a bias-controlled multiplex PCR. In the original analysis: Within the assay, amplification of reference gene primers was used to estimate how many nucleated cells each sample contained. To quantify the absolute abundance of each unique TCRbeta CDR3 rearrangement, sequence reads were collapsed and filtered. For each sample, productive Simpson clonality was calculated as the square root of Simpson's diversity index over productive rearrangements. The table comes from immuneACCESS by way of TCRdb, which keeps in-frame sequences with V and J called. Part of the clones is missing from these tables; in studies checked, under half for an unresolved V gene and the rest for unknown reasons. V and J calls and clone size are given by that table; D and trimming were obtained from the DNA. The sample table lists about 35,000 clones, roughly 80% of them with a count of one. The ten largest clones add up to about 9.1% of the sample.

Remarks on this clone: Its antigen is currently not known. No base quality information exists; no much larger clone differs at one position.

From the germline V gene (reference sequence), CDR1 is WNHNN and CDR2 is SYGVQD. V sheds 6 bases and J sheds 2 bases, leaving 7 bases between their ends. The CDR3 holds 13 amino acids from the cysteine to the phenylalanine. The read is trimmed to its CDR3 DNA, 39 bases read in frame from base 1. The collaborating institutions used their own protocols to collect whole blood in K2EDTA tubes. Collaborator samples were shipped for TCRbeta analysis as frozen whole blood, isolated PBMCs, or DNA extracted from either sample type. What the authors observed across the whole study: The quantity of clinical and demographic metadata differed by source and by participant and was supplied without curation.

The sequence links TRBV10-1 to TRBJ2-2; no D gene can be assigned with confidence. Sequenced material: peripheral blood. The sequence derives from a man in his 60s in a cohort sampled during active COVID-19. CDR3 protein: CASSATNTGELFF. The DNA is TGCGCCAGCAGCGCGACTAACACCGGGGAGCTGTTTTTT.